These 10 T cell receptor beta chains came from one sample sequenced in a study of blood T cell repertoires in COVID-19. Assay: immunoSEQ multiplex PCR; the TCRdb copy retains only in-frame clones and omits some. The table has roughly 210,000 clones, approximately 81% seen once. Input material: peripheral blood. These receptor sequences come from an elderly woman with COVID-19, enrolled during active disease.

The chain carries TRBV5-8 and TRBJ2-1; TRBD2 matches 11 bases. V lost 3 bases, J lost 3 bases, and 2 bases stayed unmatched. This CDR3 contains 15 residues. CDR1 is SGHTS and CDR2 is YDEGEE in the germline V gene. CDR3 in amino acids: CASSSGTSGYNEQFF. In DNA, the CDR3 is TGTGCCAGCAGCTCCGGGACTAGCGGCTACAATGAGCAGTTCTTC.

This chain uses TRBV19 with TRBJ2-7; TRBD1 matches at 8 bases. Per the germline V gene, CDR1 is LNHDA and CDR2 is SQIVND (reference sequence). This CDR3 spans 15 amino acids. With 2 bases clipped from V and 3 bases from J, the junction kept 6 bases outside the gene matches. CDR3 region: CASSIRTGIGYEQYF. The CDR3 nucleotides read TGTGCCAGTAGTATACGGACAGGGATTGGCTACGAGCAGTACTTC.

The chain recombines TRBV2 with TRBJ1-3; weak D call: TRBD1 (5 bases). V was pared by 2 bases and J by 4 bases, with 15 bases between. Germline V CDR1 and CDR2: SNHLY, FYNNEI. The CDR3 spans 16 residues. The DNA for the CDR3 is TGTGCCAGCAGTGAAAATTCAGGGTCGGTAGGAAACACCATATATTTT. Translation gives CASSENSGSVGNTIYF.

This sequence joins TRBV11-2 and TRBJ2-2; TRBD1 aligns across 7 bases. With V trimmed by 8 bases and J by 0 bases, 0 bases remained unmatched. The CDR3 runs to 13 residues. Looked up from germline, CDR1 is SGHAT and CDR2 is FQNNGV. CDR3 sequence reads: CASGQANTGELFF. DNA of the CDR3: TGTGCCAGCGGACAGGCGAACACCGGGGAGCTGTTTTTT.

The chain is built from TRBV9 and TRBJ2-3; 7 bases map to TRBD1. Germline V gives CDR1 SGDLS, CDR2 YYNGEE. V lost 1 base to trimming and J lost 1 base; unmatched junction nucleotides: 3. The CDR3 contains 15 residues. This CDR3 is CASSVRQGGTDTQYF. In DNA, the CDR3 is TGTGCCAGCAGCGTACGGCAGGGGGGCACAGATACGCAGTATTTT.

The chain has TRBV30 and TRBJ1-2; 7 nucleotides agree with TRBD1. Losses at the gene ends were 3 bases for V and 2 bases for J; bases not matched to a gene: 3. Germline V gene sequence: CDR1 GTSNPN, CDR2 SVGIG (reference sequence). The CDR3 runs 13 residues. CDR3 DNA sequence: TGTGCCTGGAGAGAGACAGGGAACTATGGCTACACCTTC. Protein sequence: CAWRETGNYGYTF.

The rearrangement links TRBV19 to TRBJ2-5, with D tentatively TRBD2 (6 bases). The V gene's germline CDR1 is LNHDA and CDR2 SQIVND (reference sequence). The CDR3 covers 15 residues. V was cut by 7 bases and J by 5 bases, with 20 bases left in between. CDR3 coding DNA: TGTGCCAGTAATATGGGAGGATGGGGTGGGGAGACCCAGTACTTC. Translated, it gives CASNMGGWGGETQYF. The whole variable domain, filled in from reference TRBV19 and TRBJ2-5, reads DGGITQSPKYLFRKEGQNVTLSCEQNLNHDAMYWYRQDPGQGLRLIYYSQIVNDFQKGDIAEGYSVSREKKESFPLTVTSAQKNPTAFYLCASNMGGWGGETQYFGPGTRLLVL.

The chain links TRBV29-1 to TRBJ1-2, with 8 bases identical to TRBD1. This CDR3 spans 14 amino acids. Trimming removed 5 bases from V and 2 bases from J; junction bases left unmatched: 7. Germline CDR1 SQVTM, CDR2 ANQGSEA. CDR3 residues: CSVSSGGANYGYTF. In DNA form, the CDR3 reads TGCAGCGTTTCTTCAGGGGGCGCGAACTATGGCTACACCTTC. Using reference TRBV29-1 and TRBJ1-2 for the parts outside the CDR3, the full variable domain is SAVISQKPSRDICQRGTSLTIQCQVDSQVTMMFWYRQQPGQSLTLIATANQGSEATYESGFVIDKFPISRPNLTFSTLTVSNMSPEDSSIYLCSVSSGGANYGYTFGSGTRLTVV.

This clone was seen more than once but under ten times. V usage is TRBV4-1 and J usage is TRBJ2-3; the match to TRBD2 covers 11 bases. The CDR3 has 15 amino acids. The trim removed 0 bases at V and 5 bases at J, leaving 1 base unmatched. Germline CDR1 is MGHRA and CDR2 is YSYEKL. The CDR3 coding sequence is TGCGCCAGCAGCCAAGAAGGACTAGCGGGAGATACGCAGTATTTT. Amino acid sequence: CASSQEGLAGDTQYF.

There are many counts of this clone. The rearrangement links TRBV12-3 or TRBV12-4 to TRBJ1-4; TRBD1 aligns across 7 bases. V was pared by 6 bases and J by 13 bases, with 11 bases of the junction left unmatched. The CDR3 covers 13 residues. The DNA of the CDR3 is TGTGCCAGCAGAGGGGGACAGCCCGGGGGACTGTTTTTT. The encoded protein is CASRGGQPGGLFF.